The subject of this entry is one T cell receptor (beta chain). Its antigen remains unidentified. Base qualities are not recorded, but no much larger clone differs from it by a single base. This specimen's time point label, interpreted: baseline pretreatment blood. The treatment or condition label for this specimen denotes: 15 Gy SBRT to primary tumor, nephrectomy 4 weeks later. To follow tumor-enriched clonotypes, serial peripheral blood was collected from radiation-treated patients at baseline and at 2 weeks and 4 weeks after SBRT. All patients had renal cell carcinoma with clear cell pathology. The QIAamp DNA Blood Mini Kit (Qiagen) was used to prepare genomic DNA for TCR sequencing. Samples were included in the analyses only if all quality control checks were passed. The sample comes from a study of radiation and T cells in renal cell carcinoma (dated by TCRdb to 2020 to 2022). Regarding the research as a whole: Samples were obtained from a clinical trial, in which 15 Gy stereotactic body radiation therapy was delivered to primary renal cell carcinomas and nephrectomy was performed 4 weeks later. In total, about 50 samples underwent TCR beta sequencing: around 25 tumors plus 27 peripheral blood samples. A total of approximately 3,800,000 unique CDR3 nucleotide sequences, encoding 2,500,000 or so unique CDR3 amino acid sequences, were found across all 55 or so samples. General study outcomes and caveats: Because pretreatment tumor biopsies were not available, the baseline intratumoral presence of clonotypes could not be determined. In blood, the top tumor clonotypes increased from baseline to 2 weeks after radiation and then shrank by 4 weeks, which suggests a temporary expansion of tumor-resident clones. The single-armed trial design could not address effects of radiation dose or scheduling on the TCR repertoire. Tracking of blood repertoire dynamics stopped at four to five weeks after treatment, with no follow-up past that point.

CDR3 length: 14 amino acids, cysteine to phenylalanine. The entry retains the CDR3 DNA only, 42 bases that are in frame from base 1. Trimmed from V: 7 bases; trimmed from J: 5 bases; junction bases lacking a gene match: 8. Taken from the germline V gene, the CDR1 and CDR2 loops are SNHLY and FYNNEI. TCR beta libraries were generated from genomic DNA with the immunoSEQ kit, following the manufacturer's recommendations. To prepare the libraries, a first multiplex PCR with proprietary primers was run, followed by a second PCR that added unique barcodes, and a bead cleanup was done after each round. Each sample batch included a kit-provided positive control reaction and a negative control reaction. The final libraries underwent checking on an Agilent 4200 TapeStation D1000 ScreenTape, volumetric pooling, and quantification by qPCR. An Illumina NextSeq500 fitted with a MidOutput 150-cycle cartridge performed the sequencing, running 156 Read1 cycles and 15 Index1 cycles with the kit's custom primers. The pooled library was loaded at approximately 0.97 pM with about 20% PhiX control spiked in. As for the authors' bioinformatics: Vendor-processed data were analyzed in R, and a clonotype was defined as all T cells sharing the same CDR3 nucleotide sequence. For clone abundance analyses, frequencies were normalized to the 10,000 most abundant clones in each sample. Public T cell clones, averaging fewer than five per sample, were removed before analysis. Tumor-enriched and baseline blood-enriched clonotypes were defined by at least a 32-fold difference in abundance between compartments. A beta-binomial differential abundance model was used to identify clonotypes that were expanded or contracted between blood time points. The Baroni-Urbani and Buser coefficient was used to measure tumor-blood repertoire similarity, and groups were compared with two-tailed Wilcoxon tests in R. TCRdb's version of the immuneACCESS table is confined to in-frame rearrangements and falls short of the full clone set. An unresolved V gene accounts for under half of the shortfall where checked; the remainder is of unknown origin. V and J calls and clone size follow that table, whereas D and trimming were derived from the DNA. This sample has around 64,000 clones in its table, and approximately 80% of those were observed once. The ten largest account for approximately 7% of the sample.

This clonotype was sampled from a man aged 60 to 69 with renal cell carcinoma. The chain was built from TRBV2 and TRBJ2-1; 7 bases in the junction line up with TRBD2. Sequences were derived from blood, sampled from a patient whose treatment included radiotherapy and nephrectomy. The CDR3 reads CASKELAVDNEQFF. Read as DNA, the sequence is TGTGCCAGCAAGGAGCTAGCGGTGGACAATGAGCAGTTCTTC.